This T cell receptor (beta chain) was recovered during a study of T cells in Graves' hyperthyroidism and ophthalmopathy. About the research overall: The authors collected peripheral blood at initial diagnosis, before any treatment.

The table lists this clonotype with a few counts. Its antigen remains unidentified. A read error is possible here, since a much larger clone lies one base away. The CDR3 does not end in the conserved phenylalanine or tryptophan, so this is likely a read error. Study-wide results and caveats: In the analysis, a 13 V-J model separated ophthalmopathy from stable hyperthyroidism.

V was pared by 4 bases and J by 0 bases, with 12 bases between. This CDR3 comprises 14 residues. Germline CDR1 is SQVTM and CDR2 is ANQGSEA. Subjects aged 18 to 65 presented with newly diagnosed hyperthyroidism of less than 2 months' duration. Using 10 ml of fresh peripheral blood, PBMCs were prepared. Researchers amplified the TCR beta CDR3 regions from RNA transcripts. First-round RT-PCR targeting the TCR CDR3 was performed with the HTBI primer set. TCRdb redid the calling of the multiplex PCR reads with MiXCR, one entry per CDR3 protein. The data show 600,000 to 800,000 distinct CDR3 sequences, approximately 36% seen once.

Sequencing was carried out using blood. The TCR was taken from a woman aged 40 to 50 with Graves' hyperthyroidism. V gene TRBV29-1 combines with J gene TRBJ1-1, with no clear D. For the CDR3, the DNA is TGCAGCGTTGCAAACAAAAAATTGAACACTGAAGCTTTCCTT. It codes for CSVANKKLNTEAFL.